This T cell receptor beta chain stems from a study of cytomegalovirus exposure and HLA in healthy donors. The CDR3 covers 14 residues. Germline CDR1 SGHKS, CDR2 YYEKEE (reference sequence). V shed 2 bases and J shed 1 base, with 10 bases lying between them. PCR was performed using 60 Vbeta and 13 Jbeta primers. Clones were sequenced by immunoSEQ multiplex PCR, and TCRdb holds only the in-frame ones, with some missing. The sample includes about 100,000 clones, around 79% seen only once; the top ten take 14%. The source material was PBMCs. This TCR was recovered from a male donor in good health and CMV-seropositive. V gene TRBV5-5 combines with J gene TRBJ2-7; D perhaps matches TRBD1 (6 bases). CDR3 DNA sequence: TGTGCCAGCAGCTTTGGGGGCAGATCCTACGAGCAGTACTTC. It encodes CASSFGGRSYEQYF.